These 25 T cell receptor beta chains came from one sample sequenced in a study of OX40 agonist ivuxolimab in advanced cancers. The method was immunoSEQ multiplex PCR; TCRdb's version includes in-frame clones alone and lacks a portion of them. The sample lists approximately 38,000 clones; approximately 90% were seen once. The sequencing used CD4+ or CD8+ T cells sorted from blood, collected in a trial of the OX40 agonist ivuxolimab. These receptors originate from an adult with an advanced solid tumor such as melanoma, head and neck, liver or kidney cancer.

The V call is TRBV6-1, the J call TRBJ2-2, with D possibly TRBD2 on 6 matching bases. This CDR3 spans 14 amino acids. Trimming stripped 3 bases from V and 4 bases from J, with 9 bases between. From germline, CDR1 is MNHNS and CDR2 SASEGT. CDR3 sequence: CASSEIAVTGELFF. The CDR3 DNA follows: TGTGCCAGCAGTGAGATAGCGGTCACCGGGGAGCTGTTTTTT.

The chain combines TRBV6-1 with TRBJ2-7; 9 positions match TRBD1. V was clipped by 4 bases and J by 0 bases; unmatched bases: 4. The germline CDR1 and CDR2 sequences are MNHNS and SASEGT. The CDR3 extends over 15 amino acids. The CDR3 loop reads CASSAETGGSYEQYV. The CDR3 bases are TGTGCCAGCAGTGCCGAGACAGGGGGCTCCTACGAGCAGTACGTC.

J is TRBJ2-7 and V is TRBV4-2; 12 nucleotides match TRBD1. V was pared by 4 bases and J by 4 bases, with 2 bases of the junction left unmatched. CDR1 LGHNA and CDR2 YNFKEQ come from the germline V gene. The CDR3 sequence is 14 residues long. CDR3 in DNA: TGTGCCAGCAGCCCGGGACAGGGGGCTTACGAGCAGTACTTC. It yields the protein CASSPGQGAYEQYF.

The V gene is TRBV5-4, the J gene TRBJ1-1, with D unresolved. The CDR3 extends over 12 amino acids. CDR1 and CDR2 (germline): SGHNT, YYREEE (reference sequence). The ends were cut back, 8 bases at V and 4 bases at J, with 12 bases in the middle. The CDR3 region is CASPQMGTEAFF. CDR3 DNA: TGTGCCAGTCCGCAGATGGGCACTGAAGCTTTCTTT.

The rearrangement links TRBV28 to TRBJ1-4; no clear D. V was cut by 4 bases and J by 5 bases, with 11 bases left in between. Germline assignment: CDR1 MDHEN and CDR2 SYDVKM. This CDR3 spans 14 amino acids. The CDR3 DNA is TGTGCCAGCAGTTCCCCCGCTGCGAATGAAAAACTGTTTTTT. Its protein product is CASSSPAANEKLFF.

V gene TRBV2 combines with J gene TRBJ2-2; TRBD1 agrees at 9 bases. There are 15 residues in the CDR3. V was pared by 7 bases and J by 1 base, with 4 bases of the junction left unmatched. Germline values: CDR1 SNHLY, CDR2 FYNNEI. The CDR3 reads CASNPGQGNTGELFF. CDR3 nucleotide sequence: TGTGCCAGCAATCCGGGACAGGGGAACACCGGGGAGCTGTTTTTT. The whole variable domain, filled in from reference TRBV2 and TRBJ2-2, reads EPEVTQTPSHQVTQMGQEVILRCVPISNHLYFYWYRQILGQKVEFLVSFYNNEISEKSEIFDDQFSVERPDGSNFTLKIRSTKLEDSAMYFCASNPGQGNTGELFFGEGSRLTVL.

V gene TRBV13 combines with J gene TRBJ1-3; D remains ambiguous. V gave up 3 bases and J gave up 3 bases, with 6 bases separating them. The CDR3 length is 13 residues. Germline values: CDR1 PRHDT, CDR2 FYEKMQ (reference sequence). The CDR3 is CASSFGVGNTIYF. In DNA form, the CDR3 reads TGTGCCAGCAGCTTTGGGGTTGGAAACACCATATATTTT.

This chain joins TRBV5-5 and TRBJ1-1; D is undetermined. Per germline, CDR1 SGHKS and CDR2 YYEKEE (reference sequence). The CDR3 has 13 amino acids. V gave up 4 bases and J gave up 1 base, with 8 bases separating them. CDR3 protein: CASSMLGNTEAFF. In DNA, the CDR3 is TGTGCCAGCAGCATGTTAGGGAACACTGAAGCTTTCTTT.

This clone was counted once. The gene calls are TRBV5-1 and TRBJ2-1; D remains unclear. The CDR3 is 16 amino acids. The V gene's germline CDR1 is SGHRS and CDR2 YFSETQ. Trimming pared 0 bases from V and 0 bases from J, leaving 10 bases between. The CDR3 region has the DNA TGCGCCAGCAGCTTGGAGAGCCCCAACTCCTACAATGAGCAGTTCTTC. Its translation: CASSLESPNSYNEQFF.

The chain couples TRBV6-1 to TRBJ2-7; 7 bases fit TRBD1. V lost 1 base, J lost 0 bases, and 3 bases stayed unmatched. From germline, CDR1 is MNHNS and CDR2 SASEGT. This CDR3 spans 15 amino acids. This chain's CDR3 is CASSEEAGGSYEQYF. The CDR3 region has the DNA TGTGCCAGCAGTGAAGAGGCAGGGGGCTCCTACGAGCAGTACTTC.

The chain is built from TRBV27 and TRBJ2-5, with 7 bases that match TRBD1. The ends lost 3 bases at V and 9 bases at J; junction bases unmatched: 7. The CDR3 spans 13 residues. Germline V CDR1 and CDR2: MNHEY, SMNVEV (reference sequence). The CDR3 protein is CASSLRGPEAQYF. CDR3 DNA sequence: TGTGCCAGCAGTTTGAGGGGGCCCGAGGCCCAGTACTTC.

CDR3 region: CASIQTSGSPGTQYF. The DNA of the CDR3 is TGTGCCAGCATTCAGACTAGCGGGAGTCCGGGGACGCAGTATTTT. The chain links TRBV6-1 to TRBJ2-3; the match to TRBD2 covers 12 bases. CDR1 is MNHNS, CDR2 SASEGT, per germline. V trimming: 7 bases; J trimming: 9 bases; junction bases outside the gene matches: 11. The CDR3 is made up of 15 amino acids.

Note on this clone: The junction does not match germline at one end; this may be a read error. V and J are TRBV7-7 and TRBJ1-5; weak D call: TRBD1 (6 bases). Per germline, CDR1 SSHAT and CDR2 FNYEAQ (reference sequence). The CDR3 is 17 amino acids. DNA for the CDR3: TGTGCTAGCAGCTTGGACAGACCTGAAAGGAGCAATCAGCCCCAGCATTTT. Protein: CASSLDRPERSNQPQHF. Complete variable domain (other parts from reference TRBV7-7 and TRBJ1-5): GAGVSQSPRYKVTKRGQDVTLRCDPISSHATLYWYQQALGQGPEFLTYFNYEAQPDKSGLPSDRFSAERPEGSISTLTIQRTEQRDSAMYRCASSLDRPERSNQPQHFGDGTRLSIL.

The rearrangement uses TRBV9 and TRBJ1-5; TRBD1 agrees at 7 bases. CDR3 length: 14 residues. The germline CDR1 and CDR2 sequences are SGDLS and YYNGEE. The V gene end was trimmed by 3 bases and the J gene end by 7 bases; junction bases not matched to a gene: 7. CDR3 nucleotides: TGTGCCAGCAGCGAAGGGGGCGACACCCAGCCCCAGCATTTT. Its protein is CASSEGGDTQPQHF. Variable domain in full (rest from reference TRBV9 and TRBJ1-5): DSGVTQTPKHLITATGQRVTLRCSPRSGDLSVYWYQQSLDQGLQFLIQYYNGEERAKGNILERFSAQQFPDLHSELNLSSLELGDSALYFCASSEGGDTQPQHFGDGTRLSIL.

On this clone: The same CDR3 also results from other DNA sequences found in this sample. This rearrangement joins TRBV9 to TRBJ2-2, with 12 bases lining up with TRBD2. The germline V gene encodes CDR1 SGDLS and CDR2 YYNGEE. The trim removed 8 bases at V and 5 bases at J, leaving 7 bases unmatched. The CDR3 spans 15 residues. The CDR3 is CASRPGTSGTGELFF. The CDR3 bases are TGTGCCAGTAGACCCGGGACTAGCGGGACCGGGGAGCTGTTTTTT.

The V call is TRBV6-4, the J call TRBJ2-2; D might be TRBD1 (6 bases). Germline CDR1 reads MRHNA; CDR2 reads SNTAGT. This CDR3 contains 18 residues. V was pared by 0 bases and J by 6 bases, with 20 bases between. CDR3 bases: TGTGCCAGCAGTGACTCGAAACGCAGGGGTCCACAAGCCGGGGAGCTGTTTTTT. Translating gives CASSDSKRRGPQAGELFF.

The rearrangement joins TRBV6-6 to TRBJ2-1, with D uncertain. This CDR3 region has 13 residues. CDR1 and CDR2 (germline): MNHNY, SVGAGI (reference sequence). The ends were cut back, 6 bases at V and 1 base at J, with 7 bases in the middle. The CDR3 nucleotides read TGTGCCAGCAGAGGGATGTCCTACAATGAGCAGTTCTTC. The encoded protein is CASRGMSYNEQFF.

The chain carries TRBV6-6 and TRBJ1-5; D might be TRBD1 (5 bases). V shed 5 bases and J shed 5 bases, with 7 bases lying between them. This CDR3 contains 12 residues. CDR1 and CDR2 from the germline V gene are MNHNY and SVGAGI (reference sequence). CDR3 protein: CASSQGDQPQHF. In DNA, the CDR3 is TGTGCCAGCAGTCAGGGTGATCAGCCCCAGCATTTT.

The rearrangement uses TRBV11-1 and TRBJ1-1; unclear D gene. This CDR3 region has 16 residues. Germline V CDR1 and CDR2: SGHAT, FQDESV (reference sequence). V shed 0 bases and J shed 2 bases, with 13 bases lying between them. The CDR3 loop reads CASSLANSYRNTEAFF. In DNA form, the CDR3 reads TGTGCCAGCAGCTTAGCTAACAGCTACCGTAACACTGAAGCTTTCTTT.

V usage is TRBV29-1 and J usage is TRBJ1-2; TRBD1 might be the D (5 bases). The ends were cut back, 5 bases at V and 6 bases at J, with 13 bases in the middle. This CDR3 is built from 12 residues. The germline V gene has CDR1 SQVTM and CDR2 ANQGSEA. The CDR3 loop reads CSVKGEGHGYTF. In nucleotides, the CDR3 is TGCAGCGTTAAAGGGGAAGGGCATGGCTACACCTTC.

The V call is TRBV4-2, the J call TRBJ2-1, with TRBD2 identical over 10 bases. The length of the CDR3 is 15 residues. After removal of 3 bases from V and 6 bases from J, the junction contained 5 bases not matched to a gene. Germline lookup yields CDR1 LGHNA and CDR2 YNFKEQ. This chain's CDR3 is CASSQPGLAPNEQFF. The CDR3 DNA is TGTGCCAGCAGCCAGCCGGGACTAGCGCCCAATGAGCAGTTCTTC.

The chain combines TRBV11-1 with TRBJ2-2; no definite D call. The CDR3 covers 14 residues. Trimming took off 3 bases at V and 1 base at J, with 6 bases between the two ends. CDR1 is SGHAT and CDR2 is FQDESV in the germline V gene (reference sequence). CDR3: CASSFVLNTGELFF. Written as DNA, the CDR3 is TGTGCCAGCAGCTTTGTTCTGAACACCGGGGAGCTGTTTTTT. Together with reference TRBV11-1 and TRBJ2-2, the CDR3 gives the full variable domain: EAEVAQSPRYKITEKSQAVAFWCDPISGHATLYWYRQILGQGPELLVQFQDESVVDDSQLPKDRFSAERLKGVDSTLKIQPAELGDSAMYLCASSFVLNTGELFFGEGSRLTVL.

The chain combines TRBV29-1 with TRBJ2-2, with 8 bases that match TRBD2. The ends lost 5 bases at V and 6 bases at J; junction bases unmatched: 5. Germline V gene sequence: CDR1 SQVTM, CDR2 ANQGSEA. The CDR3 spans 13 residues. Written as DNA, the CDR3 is TGCAGCGTTCCAGCGGGAGTAGCCGGGGAGCTGTTTTTT. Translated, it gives CSVPAGVAGELFF.

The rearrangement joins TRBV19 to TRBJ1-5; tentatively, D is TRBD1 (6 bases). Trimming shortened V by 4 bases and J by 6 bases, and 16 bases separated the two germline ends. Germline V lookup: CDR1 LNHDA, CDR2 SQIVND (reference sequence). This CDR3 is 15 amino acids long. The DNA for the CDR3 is TGTGCCAGTAGTACGACAGGAGGATTTGCTCAGCCCCAGCATTTT. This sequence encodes CASSTTGGFAQPQHF.

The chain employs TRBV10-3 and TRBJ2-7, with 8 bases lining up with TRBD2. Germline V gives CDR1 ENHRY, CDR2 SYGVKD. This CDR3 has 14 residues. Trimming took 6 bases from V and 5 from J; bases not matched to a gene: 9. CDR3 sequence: CAIRPFGLAHEQYF. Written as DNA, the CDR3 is TGTGCCATCAGGCCCTTTGGACTAGCCCACGAGCAGTACTTC.